This paragraph covers one T cell receptor beta chain sequence. The V and J ends lost 0 bases and 0 bases respectively, with 8 bases between them. The CDR3 covers 15 residues. Germline assignment: CDR1 SGHNT and CDR2 YYREEE (reference sequence). This entry is derived from a study of T cell responses to AZD1222 COVID-19 vaccine. The assay was immunoSEQ multiplex PCR, and TCRdb's table has in-frame clones only and misses some. The sample shows 90,000 to 150,000 clones, about 88% of them seen only once. This chain connects TRBV5-4 to TRBJ2-3; no firm D call. The specimen was peripheral blood, collected on day 0 of AZD1222 vaccination. The sequence derives from an adult in good health. The CDR3 sequence: CASSLDGPSTDTQYF. In nucleotides, the CDR3 is TGTGCCAGCAGCTTGGACGGACCTAGCACAGATACGCAGTATTTT.